This TCR beta chain was retrieved from a study of shared clonotypes between healthy human individuals. Regarding the study as a whole: Clonotypes that were shared across a handful of donors made up 4% to 6% of naive CD4 clonotypes.

Naive CD8 cells comprised CD45RO-negative, CCR7-positively selected cells, excluding terminally differentiated effector memory CD45RA+ cells. On this clone itself: Its antigen is not known.

Data came from immunoSEQ multiplex PCR; TCRdb stores just in-frame clones and leaves some out. The table lists millions of clones, about 92% of them singletons. This TCR derives from a man aged 18 to 29 in good health. Some clones in this sample may be carry-over from other donors' samples. Sequencing was carried out using naive CD8+ T cells from PBMCs.

CDR3 bases: TGTGCCAGCAGCTTATCGGGACTATACGAGCAGTACTTC. Translating it yields CASSLSGLYEQYF. V is TRBV11-2 and J is TRBJ2-7; 7 positions match TRBD2. Germline loops: CDR1 SGHAT, CDR2 FQNNGV. The CDR3 runs 13 residues. V lost 2 bases to trimming and J lost 4 bases; unmatched junction nucleotides: 2.